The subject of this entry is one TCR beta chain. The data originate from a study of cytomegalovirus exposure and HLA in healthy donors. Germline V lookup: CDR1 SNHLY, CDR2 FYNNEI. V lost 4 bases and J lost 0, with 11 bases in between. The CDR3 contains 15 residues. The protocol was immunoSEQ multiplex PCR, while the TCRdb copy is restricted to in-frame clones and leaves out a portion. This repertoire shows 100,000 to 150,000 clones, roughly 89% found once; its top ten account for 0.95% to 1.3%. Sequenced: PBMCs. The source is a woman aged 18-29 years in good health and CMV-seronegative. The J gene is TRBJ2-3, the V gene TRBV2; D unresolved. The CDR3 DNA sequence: TGTGCCAGCAGTGTACCCTCAACTAGCACAGATACGCAGTATTTT. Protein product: CASSVPSTSTDTQYF.